This T cell receptor beta chain was profiled in a study of OX40 agonist ivuxolimab in advanced cancers. Study-wide context: Patients treated during dose escalation were battling hepatocellular carcinoma, melanoma, renal cell or head and neck cancer. Study outcomes and limitations: Mean expanded clone counts were higher in CD8+ than CD4+ T cells.

Sequenced by immunoSEQ multiplex PCR; TCRdb stores in-frame clones only, minus some. The table shows about 42,000 clones, with around nine tenths occurring only once. As to this clone: Its antigen is as yet unknown.

This CDR3 is 13 amino acids long. Germline V CDR1 and CDR2: SNHLY, FYNNEI. The V end lost 6 bases, the J end lost 5 bases, and 13 bases lay between the germline ends. Specimen: CD4+ or CD8+ T cells sorted from blood, collected in a trial of the OX40 agonist ivuxolimab. This receptor was identified in an adult with an advanced solid tumor such as melanoma, head and neck, liver or kidney cancer. The rearrangement joins TRBV2 to TRBJ2-5; D might be TRBD2 (6 bases). CDR3 in amino acids: CASRATSSETQYF. CDR3 bases: TGTGCCAGCAGGGCAACTAGCTCCGAGACCCAGTACTTC. The whole variable domain, filled in from reference TRBV2 and TRBJ2-5, reads EPEVTQTPSHQVTQMGQEVILRCVPISNHLYFYWYRQILGQKVEFLVSFYNNEISEKSEIFDDQFSVERPDGSNFTLKIRSTKLEDSAMYFCASRATSSETQYFGPGTRLLVL.